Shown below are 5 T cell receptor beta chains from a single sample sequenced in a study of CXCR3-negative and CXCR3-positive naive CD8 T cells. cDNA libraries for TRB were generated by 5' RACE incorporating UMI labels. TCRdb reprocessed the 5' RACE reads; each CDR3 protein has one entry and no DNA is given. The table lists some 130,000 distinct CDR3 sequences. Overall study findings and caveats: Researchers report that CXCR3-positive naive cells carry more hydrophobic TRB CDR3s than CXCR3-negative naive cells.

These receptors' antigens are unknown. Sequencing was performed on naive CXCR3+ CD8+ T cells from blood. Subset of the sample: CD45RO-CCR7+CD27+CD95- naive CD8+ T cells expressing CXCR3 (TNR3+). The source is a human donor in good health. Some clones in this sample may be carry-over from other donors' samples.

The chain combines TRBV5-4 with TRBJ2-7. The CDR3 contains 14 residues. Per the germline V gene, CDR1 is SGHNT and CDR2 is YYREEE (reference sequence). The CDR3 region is CASSLGGSSYEQYF.

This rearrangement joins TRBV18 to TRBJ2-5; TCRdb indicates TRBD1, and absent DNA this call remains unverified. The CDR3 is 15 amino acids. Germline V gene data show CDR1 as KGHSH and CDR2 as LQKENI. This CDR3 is CASSWDKPGQETQYF.

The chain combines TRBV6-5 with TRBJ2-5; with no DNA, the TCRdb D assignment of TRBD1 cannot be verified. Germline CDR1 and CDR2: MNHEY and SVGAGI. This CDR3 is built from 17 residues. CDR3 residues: CASSYGTGRGAQETQYF.

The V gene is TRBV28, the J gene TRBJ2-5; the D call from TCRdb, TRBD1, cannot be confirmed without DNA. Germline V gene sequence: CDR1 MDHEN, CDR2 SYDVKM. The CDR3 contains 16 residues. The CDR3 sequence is CASREDDRGPGETQYF.

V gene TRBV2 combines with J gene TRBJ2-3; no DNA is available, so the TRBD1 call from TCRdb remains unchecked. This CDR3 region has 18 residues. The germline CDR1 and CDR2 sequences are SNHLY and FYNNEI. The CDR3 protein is CASIISPGGQRRSDTQYF.